These 27 T cell receptor beta chains originate from one sample sequenced in a study of blood T cell repertoires in COVID-19. Repertoires were generated with immunoSEQ multiplex PCR, while TCRdb's copy carries only in-frame clones and drops some. The profile shows fewer than 250,000 clones, about 90% of them singletons. The sequencing input was peripheral blood. The origin of the receptors is a woman aged 70-85 years with acute or convalescent COVID-19.

This chain connects TRBV18 to TRBJ1-3; 8 nucleotides align to TRBD1. Per germline, CDR1 KGHSH and CDR2 LQKENI. The CDR3 totals 18 residues. The trim removed 3 bases at V and 1 base at J, leaving 11 bases unmatched. In nucleotides, the CDR3 is TGTGCCAGCTCACCCTTTATGGACAGGGATGGGTCTGGAAACACCATATATTTT. Protein sequence: CASSPFMDRDGSGNTIYF. Filled out from reference TRBV18 and TRBJ1-3, the complete variable domain reads NAGVMQNPRHLVRRRGQEARLRCSPMKGHSHVYWYRQLPEEGLKFMVYLQKENIIDESGMPKERFSAEFPKEGPSILRIQQVVRGDSAAYFCASSPFMDRDGSGNTIYFGEGSWLTVV.

This clone appeared a single time. The V call is TRBV7-2, the J call TRBJ2-1, with 8 bases identical to TRBD2. The CDR3 is made up of 12 amino acids. Germline CDR1 and CDR2: SGHTA and FQGNSA. Trimming cost V 2 bases and J 11 bases; bases outside gene matches: 2. CDR3 region: CASSLTSGQQFF. The CDR3 DNA sequence: TGTGCCAGCAGCTTAACTAGCGGCCAGCAGTTCTTC.

V is TRBV28 and J is TRBJ2-5, with 8 bases lining up with TRBD1. With V trimmed by 0 bases and J by 7 bases, 7 bases remained unmatched. The CDR3 is made up of 15 amino acids. CDR1 is MDHEN, CDR2 SYDVKM, per germline. The CDR3 DNA follows: TGTGCCAGCAGTTTATGGGACAGGGTTTTAGGGACCCAGTACTTC. This translates into CASSLWDRVLGTQYF. The entire variable domain, with the rest obtained from reference TRBV28 and TRBJ2-5, is as follows: DVKVTQSSRYLVKRTGEKVFLECVQDMDHENMFWYRQDPGLGLRLIYFSYDVKMKEKGDIPEGYSVSREKKERFSLILESASTNQTSMYLCASSLWDRVLGTQYFGPGTRLLVL.

The CDR3 loop is CASSQTGANEKLFF. In nucleotides, the CDR3 is TGTGCCAGCAGTCAGACAGGGGCTAATGAAAAACTGTTTTTT. This chain uses TRBV6-4 with TRBJ1-4, with 8 bases matching TRBD1. V was pared by 5 bases and J by 3 bases, with 2 bases of the junction left unmatched. CDR3 length: 14 amino acids. Germline V gives CDR1 MRHNA, CDR2 SNTAGT.

The rearrangement joins TRBV29-1 to TRBJ2-3; perhaps TRBD1 as D (5 bases). The germline gives CDR1 SQVTM, CDR2 ANQGSEA. The CDR3 contains 12 residues. The ends were cut back, 7 bases at V and 6 bases at J, with 14 bases in the middle. The CDR3 DNA reads as TGCAGCGCACAAAGATCAGGGGATACGCAGTATTTT. The encoded protein is CSAQRSGDTQYF.

The chain uses TRBV5-1 and TRBJ2-7, with a possible D match to TRBD1 (7 bases). CDR3 length equals 16 residues. Trimming cost V 4 bases and J 4 bases, with 21 bases left between them. The germline CDR1 and CDR2 sequences are SGHRS and YFSETQ. The CDR3 is CASSPEPGDRTYEQYF. As DNA, the CDR3 is TGCGCCAGCAGCCCCGAACCGGGGGACAGAACTTACGAGCAGTACTTC.

The rearrangement links TRBV9 to TRBJ1-6; 7 bases agree with TRBD1. From germline, CDR1 is SGDLS and CDR2 YYNGEE. V lost 4 bases to trimming and J lost 6 bases; unmatched junction nucleotides: 7. This CDR3 has 15 amino acids. The CDR3 spells CASSSFGTANSPLHF. CDR3 DNA sequence: TGTGCCAGCAGCTCATTTGGGACAGCTAATTCACCCCTCCACTTT. Drawing the rest from reference TRBV9 and TRBJ1-6, the complete variable domain is DSGVTQTPKHLITATGQRVTLRCSPRSGDLSVYWYQQSLDQGLQFLIQYYNGEERAKGNILERFSAQQFPDLHSELNLSSLELGDSALYFCASSSFGTANSPLHFGNGTRLTVT.

V and J are TRBV3-1 (or the pseudogene TRBV3-2) and TRBJ2-5; 10 positions agree with TRBD2. The V segment lost 4 bases and the J segment 2 bases; nucleotides outside the gene matches: 7. The CDR3 is 16 amino acids. The germline V gene has CDR1 LGHDT and CDR2 YNNKEL (reference sequence). Here the CDR3 DNA reads TGTGCCAGCAGCCGTACTAGCGGGGTACTACAAGAGACCCAGTACTTC. This translates into CASSRTSGVLQETQYF.

About this clone: Compared with germline, one end of the junction differs, possibly owing to a read error. The genes are TRBV12-5 and TRBJ1-3; D possibly corresponds to TRBD1 (6 bases). The CDR3 spans 14 residues. The germline V gene has CDR1 LGHNT and CDR2 FRNRAP. The CDR3 DNA reads as TGTGCTAGCGGTTCAGGGGCAACTGGAAACACCATATATTTT. The encoded protein is CASGSGATGNTIYF.

V usage is TRBV6-2 or TRBV6-3 and J usage is TRBJ1-1; tentatively, D is TRBD1 (5 bases). Trimming removed 4 bases at V and 3 bases at J, with 12 bases between. This CDR3 region has 14 residues. Germline V gene sequence: CDR1 MNHEY, CDR2 SVGEGT. CDR3: CASSLWGPDTEAFF. The CDR3 coding sequence is TGTGCCAGCAGTTTGTGGGGCCCGGACACTGAAGCTTTCTTT.

The rearrangement uses TRBV10-2 and TRBJ1-2, with D maybe TRBD1 (5 bases). V gave up 2 bases and J gave up 3 bases, with 7 bases separating them. This CDR3 has 13 residues. Germline values: CDR1 WSHSY, CDR2 SAAADI. The CDR3 is CASSEGDYYGYTF. CDR3 nucleotides: TGCGCCAGCAGTGAGGGGGACTACTATGGCTACACCTTC.

The CDR3 DNA follows: TGTGCCAGCAGTTTAGATCTAGGGGCATATGGCTACACCTTC. It encodes CASSLDLGAYGYTF. The chain employs TRBV28 and TRBJ1-2, with a weak D call TRBD1 (5 bases). There are 14 residues in the CDR3. Trimming removed 2 bases at V and 5 bases at J, with 12 bases between. Germline V CDR1 and CDR2: MDHEN, SYDVKM.

V gene TRBV6-5 combines with J gene TRBJ1-5; D may be TRBD1 (6 bases). Germline V gives CDR1 MNHEY, CDR2 SVGAGI. The CDR3 is made up of 14 amino acids. The V end lost 6 bases, the J end lost 9 bases, and 18 bases lay between the germline ends. The CDR3 is CASSRDSAQGPQHF. The CDR3, as DNA: TGTGCCAGCAGCCGTGACAGTGCACAGGGGCCCCAGCATTTT.

The chain carries TRBV18 and TRBJ1-1; D not certain. CDR3 size: 15 residues. Per the germline V gene, CDR1 is KGHSH and CDR2 is LQKENI. The V and J ends lost 3 bases and 1 base respectively, with 12 bases between them. CDR3 DNA sequence: TGTGCCAGCTCACCCCACCGGGGAGGGAACACTGAAGCTTTCTTT. Translating it yields CASSPHRGGNTEAFF.

The chain couples TRBV7-2 to TRBJ2-7; TRBD2 matches at 13 bases. With 1 base clipped from V and 3 bases from J, the junction kept 3 bases outside the gene matches. Germline-derived CDR1 and CDR2 are SGHTA and FQGNSA. The CDR3 is 16 amino acids. CDR3 in amino acids: CASSLELAGGGYEQYF. The CDR3 bases are TGTGCCAGCAGCTTAGAACTAGCGGGAGGGGGCTACGAGCAGTACTTC. Complete variable domain (other parts from reference TRBV7-2 and TRBJ2-7): GAGVSQSPSNKVTEKGKDVELRCDPISGHTALYWYRQSLGQGLEFLIYFQGNSAPDKSGLPSDRFSAERTGGSVSTLTIQRTQQEDSAVYLCASSLELAGGGYEQYFGPGTRLTVT.

This chain links TRBV28 with TRBJ1-5; 9 bases map to TRBD1. The germline V gene encodes CDR1 MDHEN and CDR2 SYDVKM. Germline trimming cut 5 bases from V and 2 bases from J; bases unmatched to any gene: 13. CDR3 length: 18 residues. CDR3: CASSPTRGQGSGNQPQHF. Written as DNA, the CDR3 is TGTGCCAGCAGTCCCACTAGGGGACAGGGAAGTGGCAATCAGCCCCAGCATTTT.

This chain connects TRBV7-2 to TRBJ1-5; 8 bases align to TRBD1. Trimming removed 5 bases from V and 7 bases from J; junction bases left unmatched: 10. Germline-derived CDR1 and CDR2 are SGHTA and FQGNSA. The CDR3 has 15 residues. CDR3 DNA: TGTGCCAGCAGCCCCGGACAGGGCCTGCAACAGCCCCAGCATTTT. Translating gives CASSPGQGLQQPQHF.

The rearrangement uses TRBV19 and TRBJ2-3; 7 nucleotides line up with TRBD2. This CDR3 spans 15 amino acids. Germline V gene lookup returns CDR1 LNHDA and CDR2 SQIVND (reference sequence). With 1 base clipped from V and 0 bases from J, the junction kept 1 base outside the gene matches. This CDR3 is CASSIGGRSTDTQYF. CDR3 bases: TGTGCCAGTAGTATAGGCGGGAGAAGCACAGATACGCAGTATTTT.

The rearrangement links TRBV5-1 to TRBJ1-2; 12 bases line up with TRBD1. J lost 2 bases, V lost 2 bases, and 4 bases had no gene match. The CDR3 loop spans 16 amino acids. Germline V gives CDR1 SGHRS, CDR2 YFSETQ. The CDR3 nucleotides read TGCGCCAGCAGCTTCGGGGACAGGGGGCCCAACTATGGCTACACCTTC. Protein: CASSFGDRGPNYGYTF.

The chain combines TRBV11-1 with TRBJ2-2; maybe TRBD1 (6 bases). Germline CDR1 and CDR2: SGHAT and FQDESV (reference sequence). CDR3 length: 14 amino acids. V gave up 8 bases and J gave up 0 bases, with 10 bases separating them. The chain's CDR3 is CASLDSSNTGELFF. DNA for the CDR3: TGTGCCAGCCTGGACAGCTCGAACACCGGGGAGCTGTTTTTT.

V is TRBV2 and J is TRBJ2-1; 8 bases fit TRBD2. Germline V gives CDR1 SNHLY, CDR2 FYNNEI. V was clipped by 1 base and J by 9 bases; unmatched bases: 8. The CDR3 length is 15 residues. The chain's CDR3 is CASSEGRGRSSEQFF. Written as DNA, the CDR3 is TGTGCCAGCAGTGAAGGCCGCGGGAGGAGTAGTGAGCAGTTCTTC. Complete variable domain (other parts from reference TRBV2 and TRBJ2-1): EPEVTQTPSHQVTQMGQEVILRCVPISNHLYFYWYRQILGQKVEFLVSFYNNEISEKSEIFDDQFSVERPDGSNFTLKIRSTKLEDSAMYFCASSEGRGRSSEQFFGPGTRLTVL.

The chain has TRBV5-6 and TRBJ2-2, with 7 bases lining up with TRBD2. The CDR3 consists of 15 residues. Germline CDR1 is SGHDT and CDR2 is YYEEEE. Trimming removed 2 bases from V and 1 base from J; junction bases left unmatched: 2. For the CDR3, the DNA is TGTGCCAGCAGCTTCGGCGGGGGGAACACCGGGGAGCTGTTTTTT. Its translation: CASSFGGGNTGELFF. Filled out from reference TRBV5-6 and TRBJ2-2, the complete variable domain reads DAGVTQSPTHLIKTRGQQVTLRCSPKSGHDTVSWYQQALGQGPQFIFQYYEEEERQRGNFPDRFSGHQFPNYSSELNVNALLLGDSALYLCASSFGGGNTGELFFGEGSRLTVL.

This chain's CDR3 is CASSPPTSGNTIYF. DNA for the CDR3: TGTGCCAGCAGTCCCCCTACCTCTGGAAACACCATATATTTT. The rearrangement joins TRBV7-6 to TRBJ1-3, with unresolved D. Per the germline V gene, CDR1 is SGHVS and CDR2 is FNYEAQ. The CDR3 extends over 14 amino acids. Trimming removed 6 bases from V and 0 bases from J, with 9 bases in between. The full variable domain, its missing parts supplied by reference TRBV7-6 and TRBJ1-3, is GAGVSQSPRYKVTKRGQDVALRCDPISGHVSLYWYRQALGQGPEFLTYFNYEAQQDKSGLPNDRFSAERPEGSISTLTIQRTEQRDSAMYRCASSPPTSGNTIYFGEGSWLTVV.

The chain recombines TRBV7-8 with TRBJ1-5; 8 nucleotides align to TRBD1. Germline V gene lookup returns CDR1 SGHVS and CDR2 FQNEAQ. With 5 bases clipped from V and 2 bases from J, the junction kept 5 bases outside the gene matches. The CDR3 sequence is 15 residues long. The CDR3, as DNA: TGTGCCAGCAGCGACCAGGGGGCTGGCAATCAGCCCCAGCATTTT. It translates to CASSDQGAGNQPQHF.

This clone was seen just once. The chain couples TRBV27 to TRBJ1-2, with D possibly TRBD1 on 5 matching bases. The germline CDR1 and CDR2 sequences are MNHEY and SMNVEV (reference sequence). The CDR3 is 14 residues long. Trimming cost V 4 bases and J 4 bases, with 13 bases left between them. The CDR3 region is CASSSSRGSYGYTF. CDR3 DNA: TGTGCCAGCAGTTCCTCGCGGGGGAGCTATGGCTACACCTTC.

This chain links TRBV4-2 with TRBJ1-2; TRBD1 aligns across 10 bases. Germline CDR1 LGHNA, CDR2 YNFKEQ. Germline trimming cut 6 bases from V and 4 bases from J; bases unmatched to any gene: 5. The CDR3 runs 14 residues. In nucleotides, the CDR3 is TGTGCCAGCAGACCTGACAGGGGGCCCTATGGCTACACCTTC. This encodes CASRPDRGPYGYTF.

V usage is TRBV11-3 and J usage is TRBJ1-1; 7 bases are a match to TRBD1. The trim removed 5 bases at V and 1 base at J, leaving 4 bases unmatched. There are 14 residues in the CDR3. Germline CDR1 SGHNT, CDR2 YENEEA. CDR3 sequence (DNA): TGTGCCAGCAGCCTTACAGGGGCGAACACTGAAGCTTTCTTT. Its translation is CASSLTGANTEAFF.